This entry lists 7 T cell receptor beta chains sequenced from one sample in a study of CD8 T cells in Susac syndrome. Random hexamers served to reverse transcribe roughly 0.5 to 1 ug RNA. TCRdb processed the immunoSEQ multiplex PCR reads anew with MiXCR; each CDR3 protein has one entry. The sample yields some 200,000 distinct CDR3 sequences, about 95% seen once. Input material: CD4+ T cells from PBMCs. Receptors originate from a human donor in good health.

The CDR3 DNA follows: TGCAGTGCTCACGACAGGGGGACCGACGAGCAGTACTTC. This codes for CSAHDRGTDEQYF. The chain uses TRBV20-1 and TRBJ2-7; 9 nucleotides line up with TRBD1. This CDR3 has 13 residues. Trimming took 5 bases from V and 5 from J; bases not matched to a gene: 7. Germline CDR1 and CDR2: DFQATT and SNEGSKA (reference sequence).

This chain connects TRBV30 to TRBJ2-7, with 9 bases identical to TRBD2. The germline CDR1 and CDR2 sequences are GTSNPN and SVGIG (reference sequence). The V gene end was trimmed by 2 bases and the J gene end by 6 bases; junction bases not matched to a gene: 2. The CDR3 is made up of 12 amino acids. CDR3 bases: TGTGCCTGGAGTAGCGGGAGGCGCGAGCAGTACTTC. Translating it yields CAWSSGRREQYF.

V and J are TRBV11-2 and TRBJ2-1; 11 bases align to TRBD2. Germline V gene sequence: CDR1 SGHAT, CDR2 FQNNGV. V lost 1 base, J lost 8 bases, and 4 bases stayed unmatched. The CDR3 covers 15 residues. The CDR3 loop is CASSLVAGGVHEQFF. CDR3 in DNA: TGTGCCAGCAGCTTAGTAGCGGGAGGGGTCCATGAGCAGTTCTTC.

The chain employs TRBV4-2 and TRBJ1-2, with 9 bases that match TRBD1. CDR3 size: 16 residues. After removal of 0 bases from V and 7 bases from J, the junction contained 9 bases not matched to a gene. Germline CDR1 reads LGHNA; CDR2 reads YNFKEQ. In nucleotides, the CDR3 is TGTGCCAGCAGCCAAGATCGGGGACAGGGATCGGGTGGCTACACCTTC. Translating it yields CASSQDRGQGSGGYTF.

The V call is TRBV7-2, the J call TRBJ1-5, with 9 bases that match TRBD1. The J segment lost 6 bases and the V segment lost 0 bases, leaving 3 bases of the junction unmatched. CDR3 length: 15 amino acids. Looked up from germline, CDR1 is SGHTA and CDR2 is FQGNSA. CDR3 amino acids: CASSLATGGSQPQHF. CDR3 DNA sequence: TGTGCCAGCAGCTTAGCGACAGGGGGTAGTCAGCCCCAGCATTTT.

This sequence joins TRBV4-2 and TRBJ1-2; D not certain. The germline gives CDR1 LGHNA, CDR2 YNFKEQ. Trimming took 1 base from V and 7 from J, leaving 4 bases between them. The CDR3 has 11 residues. The CDR3 here is CASSQASGYTF. The CDR3 coding sequence is TGTGCCAGCAGCCAAGCGAGTGGCTACACCTTC.

The rearrangement joins TRBV6-6 to TRBJ1-2, with TRBD1 as a possible D gene (6 bases). From germline, CDR1 is MNHNY and CDR2 SVGAGI (reference sequence). CDR3 size: 14 residues. The V end lost 2 bases, the J end lost 5 bases, and 12 bases lay between the germline ends. The CDR3, as DNA: TGTGCCAGCAGTTACGGGACACTTGAATATGGCTACACCTTC. This codes for CASSYGTLEYGYTF.